Shown below are 11 T cell receptor beta chains from a single sample sequenced in a study of post-analysis software for immune sequencing data. The study, taken as a whole, reports: A few TRBV segments occurring more often in patients than controls included TRBV5-6, TRBV5-1 and TRBV20-1.

These receptors' targets are unknown. Incorporated into the TCR beta cDNA libraries were unique molecular identifiers, which served to reduce PCR and sequencing biases. TCRdb independently ran MiXCR on the PCR reads; one entry per CDR3 protein. The table records some 260,000 distinct CDR3 sequences, 35% to 45% of them present only once. The sequenced material came from blood. These receptor sequences come from a girl aged 10-17 years with multiple sclerosis.

This clonotype was counted many times. The rearrangement joins TRBV20-1 to TRBJ2-1; 9 bases are shared with TRBD2. The ends lost 2 bases at V and 9 bases at J; junction bases unmatched: 5. CDR1 is DFQATT, CDR2 SNEGSKA, per germline (reference sequence). The CDR3 is 13 residues long. For the CDR3, the DNA is TGCAGTGCTAGATCTCTAGCGGGGACTGAGCAGTTCTTC. Translating gives CSARSLAGTEQFF.

The sample holds many counts of this clonotype. The chain has TRBV12-3 or TRBV12-4 and TRBJ1-2; TRBD1 matches at 10 bases. V lost 8 bases, J lost 6 bases, and 3 bases stayed unmatched. The CDR3 is 12 amino acids. The CDR3, as DNA: TGTGCCAGCGGGGGGACAGGGGATGGCTACACCTTC. Amino acid sequence: CASGGTGDGYTF.

This clonotype has a handful of counts. A much larger clone differs from this one at a single base, so this may be a read error. The J gene is TRBJ2-7, the V gene TRBV5-1; perhaps TRBD1 as D (6 bases). The germline gives CDR1 SGHRS, CDR2 YFSETQ. This CDR3 has 14 amino acids. V was shortened by 7 bases and J by 5 bases, with 19 bases between the two germline ends. Here the CDR3 reads CASALPDRNHEQYF. The CDR3 DNA reads TGCGCCAGCGCCCTACCAGACAGGAACCACGAGCAGTACTTC.

This clonotype was recorded many times. The J gene is TRBJ2-1, the V gene TRBV4-2, with 11 bases identical to TRBD2. CDR1 and CDR2 from the germline V gene are LGHNA and YNFKEQ. The V gene end was trimmed by 0 bases and the J gene end by 1 base; junction bases not matched to a gene: 8. CDR3 length: 19 residues. The DNA of the CDR3 is TGTGCCAGCAGCCAAGAACAGCTAGCGGGAGGAAGGTCCTACAATGAGCAGTTCTTC. Encoded protein: CASSQEQLAGGRSYNEQFF.

Ten or more counts support this clonotype. The rearrangement links TRBV20-1 to TRBJ2-1, with 16 nucleotides matching TRBD2. J lost 8 bases, V lost 6 bases, and 13 bases had no gene match. CDR1 is DFQATT and CDR2 is SNEGSKA in the germline V gene (reference sequence). The CDR3 sequence is 17 residues long. Here the CDR3 reads CSAPGLAGGQRFDEQFF. In DNA form, the CDR3 reads TGCAGTGCCCCGGGACTAGCGGGAGGGCAACGGTTCGATGAGCAGTTCTTC.

The chain joins TRBV10-3 to TRBJ1-6; TRBD1 might be the D (6 bases). CDR1 ENHRY and CDR2 SYGVKD come from the germline V gene. The CDR3 spans 15 residues. V shed 2 bases and J shed 10 bases, with 15 bases lying between them. The CDR3 region is CAISEDQGRVSPLHF. DNA of the CDR3: TGTGCCATCAGTGAGGATCAGGGGCGAGTGTCACCCCTCCACTTT.

This clonotype has more than one count but fewer than ten. J is TRBJ2-7 and V is TRBV20-1, with 9 bases aligning to TRBD1. Per germline, CDR1 DFQATT and CDR2 SNEGSKA (reference sequence). The J segment lost 3 bases and the V segment lost 4 bases, leaving 10 bases of the junction unmatched. The CDR3 covers 15 residues. CDR3 loop: CSATQAGQGFYEQYF. CDR3 sequence (DNA): TGCAGTGCTACCCAGGCGGGACAGGGCTTCTACGAGCAGTACTTC.

Of note for this clonotype: A much larger clone is a single base away; this may be a read error. The rearrangement links TRBV20-1 to TRBJ2-1; the match to TRBD1 covers 9 bases. The last part of the DNA fits TRBJ2-7 better; the J call may be wrong. The CDR3 is 15 amino acids. Germline values: CDR1 DFQATT, CDR2 SNEGSKA (reference sequence). This chain's CDR3 is CSAYRDRVMSNEQYF. CDR3 DNA: TGCAGTGCTTACCGGGACAGGGTAATGTCCAATGAGCAGTACTTC.

This clonotype was detected ten times or more. This chain joins TRBV5-1 and TRBJ2-1, with 8 nucleotides matching TRBD2. The CDR3 is made up of 17 amino acids. The J segment lost 8 bases and the V segment lost 0 bases, leaving 13 bases of the junction unmatched. The V gene's germline CDR1 is SGHRS and CDR2 YFSETQ. CDR3 coding DNA: TGCGCCAGCAGCTTGGCACCGGGGGGGATACACGGCGATGAGCAGTTCTTC. This gives the protein CASSLAPGGIHGDEQFF.

This clonotype has more than one count but fewer than ten. This chain connects TRBV28 to TRBJ1-5; D is ambiguous. Looked up from germline, CDR1 is MDHEN and CDR2 is SYDVKM. Between the trimmed V and J ends, which lost 7 bases and 10 bases, there was a span of 17 bases. The CDR3 is 13 amino acids. The CDR3 loop is CASKVGVAQPQHF. Written as DNA, the CDR3 is TGTGCCAGCAAAGTCGGGGTAGCTCAACCCCAGCATTTT.

This clonotype has only a few counts. V is TRBV7-6 and J is TRBJ1-1, with D uncertain. Trimming removed 1 base from V and 4 bases from J, with 7 bases in between. This CDR3 has 13 amino acids. CDR1 and CDR2 (germline): SGHVS, FNYEAQ. The CDR3 coding sequence is TGTGCCAGCAGCTTAGGGCCGAGCACTGAAGCTTTCTTT. Translation gives CASSLGPSTEAFF.